The T cell receptor beta chain described here comes from a study of glioma-infiltrating T cells after dendritic cell vaccination. Study background: Three intradermal dendritic cell vaccine injections were given every two weeks.

Study outcomes and limitations: Estimated pretreatment TIL content predicted outcome after dendritic cell vaccination.

TCRB CDR3 was amplified from 2 ug genomic DNA or less. TCRdb keeps only in-frame clones here, not all; method: immunoSEQ multiplex PCR. The data show 85,000 to 95,000 clones, just over 85% seen once. None of the glioblastoma patients had an isocitrate dehydrogenase mutation. Germline CDR1 and CDR2: MGHDK and SYGVNS. Losses at the gene ends were 5 bases for V and 2 bases for J; bases not matched to a gene: 5. This CDR3 contains 15 residues. A note on this clone: Its antigen is still unknown.

The clonotype comes from a human donor with glioblastoma. Specimen: blood, collected before dendritic cell vaccination. This chain uses TRBV25-1 with TRBJ1-4; 7 nucleotides match TRBD1. CDR3 sequence reads: CASSNPGQTNEKLFF. The CDR3 DNA reads TGTGCCAGCAGTAATCCGGGACAGACTAATGAAAAACTGTTTTTT. Using reference TRBV25-1 and TRBJ1-4 for the parts outside the CDR3, the full variable domain is EADIYQTPRYLVIGTGKKITLECSQTMGHDKMYWYQQDPGMELHLIHYSYGVNSTEKGDLSSESTVSRIRTEHFPLTLESARPSHTSQYLCASSNPGQTNEKLFFGSGTQLSVL.